This T cell receptor (beta chain) was sequenced for a study of blood T cell repertoires in COVID-19. V shed 4 bases and J shed 4 bases, with 13 bases lying between them. Germline assignment: CDR1 MNHEY and CDR2 SVGEGT. CDR3 length equals 14 residues. Assay: immunoSEQ multiplex PCR; the TCRdb copy retains only in-frame clones and omits some. The sample has under 200,000 clones, over 75% seen once; the top ten hold approximately 7%. The genes are TRBV6-2 or TRBV6-3 and TRBJ1-2, with TRBD1 as a possible D gene (5 bases). The sample was PBMCs or T cells enriched from blood (not recorded which). The TCR was taken from a woman between 50 and 59 years old who had recovered from COVID-19. This CDR3 is CASSFLDSFYGYTF. The CDR3 nucleotides read TGTGCCAGCAGTTTTCTAGACAGCTTCTATGGCTACACCTTC.